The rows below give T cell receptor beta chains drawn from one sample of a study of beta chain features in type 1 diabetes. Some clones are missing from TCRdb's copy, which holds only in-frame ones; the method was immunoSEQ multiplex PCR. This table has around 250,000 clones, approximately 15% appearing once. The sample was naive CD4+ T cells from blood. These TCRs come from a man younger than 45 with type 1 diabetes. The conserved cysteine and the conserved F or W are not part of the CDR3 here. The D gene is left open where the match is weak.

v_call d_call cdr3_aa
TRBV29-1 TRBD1 SVVGQGEAKNIQY
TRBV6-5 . ASSYARVAGEQY
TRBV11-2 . ASTQDLGGLAF
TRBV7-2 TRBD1 ASSLEGTGGAGYT
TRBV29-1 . SVVRTGGVQETQY
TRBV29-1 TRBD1 SVELFRDRGSTDTQY
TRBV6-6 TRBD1 ASSLTGEWGQETQY
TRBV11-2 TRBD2 ASSSLAGGPHEQF
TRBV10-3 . AISDGANYGYT
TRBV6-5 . ASSPPGRGYNEQF
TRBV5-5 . ASSLTPNTEAF
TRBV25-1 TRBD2 ASSEFGGGRAGEQF
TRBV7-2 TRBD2 ASSLSSGTLNEQF
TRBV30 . AILGGGYEQY
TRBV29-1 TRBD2 SVEQGGGTSGRKETQY
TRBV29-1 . SVVGGWVNTEAF
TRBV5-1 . ASSLSDSMKQETQY
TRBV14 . ASSLGGSVSAQF
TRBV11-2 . ASSLDPVQGPQY
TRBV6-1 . ASKRAVGAEAF
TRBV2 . ASSLSTDTQY
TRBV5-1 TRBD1 ASSPQGATNEKLF
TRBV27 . ASSSRGSGNTIY
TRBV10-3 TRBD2 AISDATSGGDDTQY
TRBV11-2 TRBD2 ASSGGLAATDTQY
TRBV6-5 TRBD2 ASSYLSSGIPNEQF
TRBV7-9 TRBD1 ASSLVWSGGREKNIQY
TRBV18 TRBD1 ASSPQGADEAF
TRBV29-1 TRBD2 SVGGGTTNTGELF
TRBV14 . ASSRGGTRYGYT
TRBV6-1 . ASSDRQEESTDTQY
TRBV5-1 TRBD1 ASSSRTGVSPGELF
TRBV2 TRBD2 ASSETGLGVETQY
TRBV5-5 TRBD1 ASSYTDRGPGTQY
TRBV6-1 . ASSDVGGASYGYT
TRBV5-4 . ASSLGGDTDNEQF
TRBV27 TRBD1 ASSPGTGFRNGYT